The 27 T cell receptor beta chains below were found in one sample sequenced in a study of cytomegalovirus exposure and HLA in healthy donors. The PCR was carried out with 60 Vbeta primers and 13 Jbeta primers. TCRdb's copy holds only in-frame clones and misses some; the assay was immunoSEQ multiplex PCR. The data hold around 200,000 clones, with 84% observed a single time. The source material was PBMCs. Receptors originate from a woman aged 45-60 years in good health and CMV-seropositive.

A single count supports this clone. This chain connects TRBV11-2 to TRBJ1-6; no clear D. In germline, CDR1 is SGHAT, CDR2 FQNNGV. V lost 6 bases to trimming and J lost 9 bases, with 9 bases between them. This CDR3 is built from 12 residues. CDR3 amino acids: CASRDGGSPLHF. The CDR3, as DNA: TGTGCCAGCAGGGACGGAGGTTCACCCCTCCACTTT.

This chain joins TRBV6-4 and TRBJ1-1, with D perhaps matching TRBD1 (6 bases). The CDR3 is 17 amino acids. The germline V gene encodes CDR1 MRHNA and CDR2 SNTAGT. Between the trimmed V and J ends, which lost 7 bases and 0 bases, there was a span of 21 bases. CDR3 coding DNA: TGTGCCAGCAACACTGGACAGCAAGATATGATGAACACTGAAGCTTTCTTT. It encodes CASNTGQQDMMNTEAFF.

DNA for the CDR3: TGTGCCTGGAGTGTAGACCGGAGTGACAGGGGGAATCAGCCCCAGCATTTT. Its translation: CAWSVDRSDRGNQPQHF. J is TRBJ1-5 and V is TRBV30, with 9 bases identical to TRBD1. Trimming cost V 0 bases and J 4 bases; bases outside gene matches: 10. The germline V gene has CDR1 GTSNPN and CDR2 SVGIG (reference sequence). This CDR3 is built from 17 residues.

The table lists this clone with a count of one. The chain joins TRBV6-1 to TRBJ1-5; possibly TRBD1 for D (6 bases). This CDR3 comprises 13 residues. Trimming took off 5 bases at V and 5 bases at J, with 10 bases between the two ends. Germline V lookup: CDR1 MNHNS, CDR2 SASEGT. The CDR3 region has the DNA TGTGCCAGCAGTATAGGGGGTGATCAGCCCCAGCATTTT. It specifies CASSIGGDQPQHF.

This chain connects TRBV6-6 to TRBJ1-4; D remains unclear. The CDR3 loop spans 14 amino acids. Trimming took off 4 bases at V and 5 bases at J, with 11 bases between the two ends. The V gene's germline CDR1 is MNHNY and CDR2 SVGAGI (reference sequence). The CDR3 nucleotides read TGTGCCAGCAGTTTCACTCTCACCAATGAAAAACTGTTTTTT. Residues: CASSFTLTNEKLFF.

Here the CDR3 DNA reads TGTGCCAGCAGAGCAGGGGCGCTCGGTAGCGGCTACACCTTC. Its protein is CASRAGALGSGYTF. V is TRBV6-1 and J is TRBJ1-2; D might be TRBD1 (6 bases). CDR3 length equals 14 residues. CDR1 and CDR2 from the germline V gene are MNHNS and SASEGT. V was trimmed by 6 bases and J by 8 bases, leaving 19 bases between them.

The gene calls are TRBV6-5 and TRBJ1-1, with TRBD1 as a possible D gene (5 bases). CDR3 length: 15 residues. V was cut by 4 bases and J by 0 bases, with 12 bases left in between. Germline assignment: CDR1 MNHEY and CDR2 SVGAGI. Written as DNA, the CDR3 is TGTGCCAGCAGTTCCCGGGGGGTATTGAACACTGAAGCTTTCTTT. Translating gives CASSSRGVLNTEAFF.

The rearrangement joins TRBV28 to TRBJ1-2; TRBD1 might be the D (5 bases). Trimming pared 7 bases from V and 6 bases from J, leaving 21 bases between. The CDR3 has 15 amino acids. CDR1 and CDR2 from the germline V gene are MDHEN and SYDVKM. The CDR3 DNA follows: TGTGCCAGCACTCCATCGGACATCCGCAAGAATGGCTACACCTTC. It codes for CASTPSDIRKNGYTF.

This rearrangement joins TRBV6-6 to TRBJ1-1; TRBD1 matches at 11 bases. Germline loops: CDR1 MNHNY, CDR2 SVGAGI (reference sequence). The CDR3 length is 12 residues. Trimming took 5 bases from V and 10 from J; bases not matched to a gene: 3. As DNA, the CDR3 is TGTGCCAGCAGTACCGGGACAGGGGGAGCTTTCTTT. It encodes CASSTGTGGAFF.

The J gene is TRBJ1-2, the V gene TRBV28; tentatively, D is TRBD1 (5 bases). The CDR3 covers 14 residues. Germline loops: CDR1 MDHEN, CDR2 SYDVKM. V was cut by 3 bases and J by 8 bases, with 16 bases left in between. This CDR3 reads CASSFISGEIGYTF. The CDR3 DNA reads TGTGCCAGCAGTTTTATTTCGGGGGAAATCGGCTACACCTTC.

The genes are TRBV11-1 and TRBJ2-7; 10 bases match TRBD1. This CDR3 spans 16 amino acids. Germline CDR1 SGHAT, CDR2 FQDESV (reference sequence). The V gene end was trimmed by 5 bases and the J gene end by 1 base; junction bases not matched to a gene: 8. The CDR3 loop reads CASSAAGQGNSYEQYF. In DNA form, the CDR3 reads TGTGCCAGCAGCGCCGCGGGACAGGGGAATTCCTACGAGCAGTACTTC.

The rearrangement links TRBV4-1 to TRBJ2-1, with 15 bases identical to TRBD2. From germline, CDR1 is MGHRA and CDR2 YSYEKL. Trimming cost V 6 bases and J 0 bases; bases outside gene matches: 9. The CDR3 loop spans 19 amino acids. Written as DNA, the CDR3 is TGCGCCAGCAGTGCAGCCGGGACTAGCGGGGGGAGCTCCTACAATGAGCAGTTCTTC. Translating it yields CASSAAGTSGGSSYNEQFF.

The CDR3: CASSIRGETQYF. CDR3 nucleotide sequence: TGTGCCAGTAGTATAAGGGGGGAGACCCAGTACTTC. This chain connects TRBV19 to TRBJ2-5; TRBD1 is a possible D gene (6 bases). There are 12 residues in the CDR3. Trimming removed 2 bases at V and 5 bases at J, with 6 bases between. Germline V lookup: CDR1 LNHDA, CDR2 SQIVND (reference sequence).

This chain joins TRBV4-3 and TRBJ2-3, with 10 nucleotides matching TRBD1. The CDR3 is 16 amino acids. The V gene's germline CDR1 is LGHNA and CDR2 YSLEER. Trimming cost V 0 bases and J 8 bases; bases outside gene matches: 8. The CDR3 sequence is CASSQDGQGEAGTQYF. In nucleotides, the CDR3 is TGCGCCAGCAGCCAAGACGGACAGGGGGAAGCAGGTACGCAGTATTTT.

This clone was seen only a few times. This chain uses TRBV5-1 with TRBJ1-1; D remains unclear. The ends were cut back, 0 bases at V and 1 base at J, with 7 bases in the middle. CDR1 and CDR2 (germline): SGHRS, YFSETQ. This CDR3 has 14 amino acids. CDR3 loop: CASSLGGTNTEAFF. CDR3 bases: TGCGCCAGCAGCTTGGGCGGTACGAACACTGAAGCTTTCTTT.

The chain is built from TRBV27 and TRBJ1-1, with D perhaps matching TRBD1 (5 bases). With 5 bases removed from V and 4 bases from J, the gap between germline ends came to 14 bases. Germline CDR1 reads MNHEY; CDR2 reads SMNVEV (reference sequence). This CDR3 contains 14 residues. The CDR3 sequence: CASSLSQGGTEAFF. CDR3 coding DNA: TGTGCCAGCAGTCTCTCTCAGGGAGGCACTGAAGCTTTCTTT.

The table lists this clone with a count of one. The V call is TRBV29-1, the J call TRBJ1-1, with TRBD1 matching 7 bases. Germline-derived CDR1 and CDR2 are SQVTM and ANQGSEA. With V trimmed by 0 bases and J by 1 base, 2 bases remained unmatched. The CDR3 runs 14 residues. The CDR3 here is CSVEDKGANTEAFF. In DNA, the CDR3 is TGCAGCGTTGAAGATAAGGGGGCGAACACTGAAGCTTTCTTT.

The gene calls are TRBV27 and TRBJ1-1, with D hard to call. V was clipped by 4 bases and J by 8 bases, with 14 bases between them. The CDR3 consists of 13 residues. Germline V gene lookup returns CDR1 MNHEY and CDR2 SMNVEV (reference sequence). This chain's CDR3 is CASSYNPGAEAFF. The CDR3 DNA sequence: TGTGCCAGCAGTTACAACCCGGGAGCCGAAGCTTTCTTT.

The V call is TRBV5-1, the J call TRBJ2-5, with 11 bases matching TRBD2. This CDR3 comprises 16 residues. V dropped 1 base and J dropped 5; count of bases not matched to a gene: 7. CDR1 is SGHRS and CDR2 is YFSETQ in the germline V gene. The CDR3 nucleotides read TGCGCCAGCAGCTTGCAACTAGCGGGGGCTTTGGAGACCCAGTACTTC. Its protein product is CASSLQLAGALETQYF.

The genes are TRBV9 and TRBJ2-5; 8 nucleotides align to TRBD2. Looked up from germline, CDR1 is SGDLS and CDR2 is YYNGEE. The length of the CDR3 is 16 residues. Unmatched junction bases numbered 8, after V lost 0 bases and J lost 4 bases. CDR3 loop: CASSVGGSGGVETQYF. The CDR3 DNA is TGTGCCAGCAGCGTAGGAGGGAGCGGGGGCGTAGAGACCCAGTACTTC. The full variable domain, completed using reference TRBV9 and TRBJ2-5, is DSGVTQTPKHLITATGQRVTLRCSPRSGDLSVYWYQQSLDQGLQFLIQYYNGEERAKGNILERFSAQQFPDLHSELNLSSLELGDSALYFCASSVGGSGGVETQYFGPGTRLLVL.

This chain connects TRBV4-3 to TRBJ2-7, with no clear D. The germline CDR1 and CDR2 sequences are LGHNA and YSLEER. The CDR3 is made up of 13 amino acids. Between the trimmed V and J ends, which lost 1 base and 3 bases, there was a span of 7 bases. The CDR3 DNA follows: TGCGCCAGCAGCCAAGCACTGCTCTACGAGCAGTACTTC. Translating it yields CASSQALLYEQYF.

The J gene is TRBJ1-2, the V gene TRBV6-1; tentatively, D is TRBD1 (5 bases). The CDR3 runs 14 residues. V was shortened by 7 bases and J by 4 bases, with 16 bases between the two germline ends. The germline V gene has CDR1 MNHNS and CDR2 SASEGT. DNA for the CDR3: TGTGCCAGCAATCCGGGAGGGGAAGGCTATGGCTACACCTTC. Amino acids: CASNPGGEGYGYTF.

This clone was observed a handful of times. The CDR3 sequence is CASRNLGGGTQYF. The CDR3 coding sequence is TGTGCCAGCCGAAATCTAGGCGGGGGTACGCAGTATTTT. The genes are TRBV5-5 and TRBJ2-3, with TRBD2 matching over 7 bases. There are 13 residues in the CDR3. CDR1 and CDR2 (germline): SGHKS, YYEKEE (reference sequence). V was clipped by 7 bases and J by 8 bases; unmatched bases: 10.

CDR3 in amino acids: CASSPSGTYGYTF. The CDR3 region has the DNA TGTGCCAGCTCACCGTCCGGGACTTATGGCTACACCTTC. The chain has TRBV18 and TRBJ1-2; D perhaps matches TRBD1 (5 bases). This CDR3 spans 13 amino acids. V lost 3 bases and J lost 5, with 10 bases in between. The germline V gene has CDR1 KGHSH and CDR2 LQKENI.

The chain recombines TRBV6-1 with TRBJ1-5, with TRBD1 as a possible D gene (6 bases). The CDR3 is made up of 15 amino acids. Germline CDR1 MNHNS, CDR2 SASEGT. V lost 5 bases and J lost 0, with 11 bases in between. The CDR3 nucleotides are TGTGCCAGCAGTTCTCAGGGGCTTAGCAATCAGCCCCAGCATTTT. It encodes CASSSQGLSNQPQHF.

CDR3 residues: CASSKFDRERVTKNIQYF. The CDR3 DNA reads as TGTGCCAGCAGCAAGTTTGACCGGGAAAGGGTAACCAAAAACATTCAGTACTTC. The V call is TRBV21-1, the J call TRBJ2-4; the table gives TRBD2 as D, unverified against the DNA. TRBV21-1 is reported as a pseudogene. The CDR3 sequence is 18 residues long.

The rearrangement links TRBV7-9 to TRBJ2-2; D is perhaps TRBD2 (5 bases). V lost 1 base and J 7 bases, leaving 16 bases between the germline ends. Per the germline V gene, CDR1 is SEHNR and CDR2 is FQNEAQ (reference sequence). The CDR3 covers 16 residues. The CDR3: CASSLGPLRGGGELFF. In DNA, the CDR3 is TGTGCCAGCAGCTTAGGGCCCTTGAGAGGAGGCGGGGAGCTGTTTTTT.